One and the same sample provided the 11 T cell receptor beta chains below, sequenced in a study of CD8 T cells in Susac syndrome. An input of 0.5 to 1 ug of RNA was subjected to reverse transcription using random hexamers. TCRdb fed the immunoSEQ multiplex PCR reads into MiXCR, producing one record per CDR3 protein. The repertoire has a few hundred thousand distinct CDR3 sequences, approximately 90% of them found once; the top ten carry less than 0.08%. Sample: CD4+ T cells from PBMCs. All receptors derive from a human donor with multiple sclerosis.

The V call is TRBV29-1, the J call TRBJ2-1; D gene unclear. The CDR3 is made up of 13 amino acids. The V end lost 4 bases, the J end lost 5 bases, and 12 bases lay between the germline ends. Germline lookup yields CDR1 SQVTM and CDR2 ANQGSEA. The CDR3 is CSVGRNKDNEQFF. Written as DNA, the CDR3 is TGCAGCGTTGGCAGGAACAAGGACAATGAGCAGTTCTTC.

This clonotype was counted once. This sequence joins TRBV5-1 and TRBJ2-2; D might be TRBD2 (6 bases). The CDR3 extends over 17 amino acids. The V gene lost 0 bases and the J gene lost 2 bases, with 14 bases spanning the gap. The germline V gene has CDR1 SGHRS and CDR2 YFSETQ. The CDR3 reads CASSLGAPGGNTGELFF. CDR3 DNA sequence: TGCGCCAGCAGCTTGGGCGCCCCCGGGGGTAACACCGGGGAGCTGTTTTTT.

This chain joins TRBV20-1 and TRBJ2-5, with 12 bases aligning to TRBD2. Germline V lookup: CDR1 DFQATT, CDR2 SNEGSKA (reference sequence). Germline trimming cut 6 bases from V and 5 bases from J; bases unmatched to any gene: 4. CDR3 length: 13 amino acids. The CDR3 loop is CSARLAGAETQYF. Written as DNA, the CDR3 is TGCAGTGCGAGACTAGCGGGAGCGGAGACCCAGTACTTC.

J is TRBJ2-7 and V is TRBV6-5; 7 nucleotides align to TRBD2. The V gene's germline CDR1 is MNHEY and CDR2 SVGAGI. There are 14 residues in the CDR3. V lost 7 bases and J lost 5; bases outside the gene matches: 11. In DNA form, the CDR3 reads TGTGCCAGCACTTCGCGGGGAGGGGTCCACGAGCAGTACTTC. Amino acid sequence: CASTSRGGVHEQYF.

The chain employs TRBV30 and TRBJ1-5; TRBD1 might be the D (6 bases). The germline V gene has CDR1 GTSNPN and CDR2 SVGIG (reference sequence). The CDR3 contains 15 residues. The ends were cut back, 2 bases at V and 6 bases at J, with 17 bases in the middle. As DNA, the CDR3 is TGTGCCTGGAGTAGGGGTGGGGGGGGCCGTCAGCCCCAGCATTTT. Translation gives CAWSRGGGGRQPQHF.

V and J are TRBV29-1 and TRBJ2-5; D might be TRBD1 or TRBD2, each matching 5 bases. The germline V gene encodes CDR1 SQVTM and CDR2 ANQGSEA. The length of the CDR3 is 11 residues. Between the trimmed V and J ends, which lost 3 bases and 5 bases, there was a span of 7 bases. The CDR3 DNA reads as TGCAGCGTTGATTGGGACGAGACCCAGTACTTC. It yields the protein CSVDWDETQYF.

This clonotype appeared once. This chain uses TRBV12-5 with TRBJ1-3; 8 positions agree with TRBD1. The V segment lost 1 base and the J segment 0 bases; nucleotides outside the gene matches: 2. Per the germline V gene, CDR1 is LGHNT and CDR2 is FRNRAP. This CDR3 is built from 16 residues. The CDR3 region has the DNA TGTGCTAGTGGTTTGGGTGACAGGGGCTCTGGAAACACCATATATTTT. Protein: CASGLGDRGSGNTIYF.

J is TRBJ1-2 and V is TRBV30, with unresolved D. This CDR3 is built from 12 residues. CDR1 GTSNPN and CDR2 SVGIG come from the germline V gene (reference sequence). Trimming took 4 bases from V and 7 from J, leaving 13 bases between them. Here the CDR3 reads CAWNDGVGGYTF. CDR3 DNA sequence: TGTGCCTGGAACGACGGGGTGGGTGGCTACACCTTC.

This rearrangement joins TRBV4-3 to TRBJ2-3; D perhaps matches TRBD2 (6 bases). The V and J ends lost 2 bases and 9 bases respectively, with 12 bases between them. The CDR3 consists of 13 residues. Germline V gives CDR1 LGHNA, CDR2 YSLEER. The CDR3 is CASSQTLASTQYF. The CDR3 nucleotides read TGCGCCAGCAGCCAAACGCTAGCGTCGACGCAGTATTTT.

The V call is TRBV7-9, the J call TRBJ1-2; no definite D call. Trimming took off 1 base at V and 7 bases at J, with 7 bases between the two ends. This CDR3 is 12 amino acids long. Germline V gene sequence: CDR1 SEHNR, CDR2 FQNEAQ (reference sequence). The CDR3 DNA follows: TGTGCCAGCAGCTTAGACTGGGGTGGCTACACCTTC. Amino acids: CASSLDWGGYTF.

This rearrangement joins TRBV20-1 to TRBJ1-2; possibly TRBD1 for D (6 bases). CDR3 length: 13 amino acids. V was pared by 5 bases and J by 4 bases, with 14 bases between. CDR1 and CDR2 (germline): DFQATT, SNEGSKA (reference sequence). The CDR3 sequence is CSAAGTGLYGYTF. The CDR3 DNA follows: TGCAGTGCTGCCGGTACAGGGCTCTATGGCTACACCTTC.